Listed here is a single T cell receptor beta chain. Sequencing was performed with immunoSEQ multiplex PCR; in TCRdb, only in-frame clones are kept and a portion is missing. The repertoire holds around 200,000 clones, about 80% seen once, with 2% to 3% in the top ten. The data were obtained in a study of blood T cell repertoires in COVID-19. Trimming pared 3 bases from V and 10 bases from J, leaving 20 bases between. CDR3 length: 15 residues. Germline-derived CDR1 and CDR2 are SGHRS and YFSETQ. V and J are TRBV5-1 and TRBJ2-1, with D possibly being TRBD1 (6 bases). The TCR comes from a woman in her 40s with active or convalescent COVID-19. The material sequenced was peripheral blood. The CDR3 nucleotides are TGCGCCAGCAGCTGGGGACAATATGCTACCGGGGAGCAGTTCTTC. The encoded protein is CASSWGQYATGEQFF.